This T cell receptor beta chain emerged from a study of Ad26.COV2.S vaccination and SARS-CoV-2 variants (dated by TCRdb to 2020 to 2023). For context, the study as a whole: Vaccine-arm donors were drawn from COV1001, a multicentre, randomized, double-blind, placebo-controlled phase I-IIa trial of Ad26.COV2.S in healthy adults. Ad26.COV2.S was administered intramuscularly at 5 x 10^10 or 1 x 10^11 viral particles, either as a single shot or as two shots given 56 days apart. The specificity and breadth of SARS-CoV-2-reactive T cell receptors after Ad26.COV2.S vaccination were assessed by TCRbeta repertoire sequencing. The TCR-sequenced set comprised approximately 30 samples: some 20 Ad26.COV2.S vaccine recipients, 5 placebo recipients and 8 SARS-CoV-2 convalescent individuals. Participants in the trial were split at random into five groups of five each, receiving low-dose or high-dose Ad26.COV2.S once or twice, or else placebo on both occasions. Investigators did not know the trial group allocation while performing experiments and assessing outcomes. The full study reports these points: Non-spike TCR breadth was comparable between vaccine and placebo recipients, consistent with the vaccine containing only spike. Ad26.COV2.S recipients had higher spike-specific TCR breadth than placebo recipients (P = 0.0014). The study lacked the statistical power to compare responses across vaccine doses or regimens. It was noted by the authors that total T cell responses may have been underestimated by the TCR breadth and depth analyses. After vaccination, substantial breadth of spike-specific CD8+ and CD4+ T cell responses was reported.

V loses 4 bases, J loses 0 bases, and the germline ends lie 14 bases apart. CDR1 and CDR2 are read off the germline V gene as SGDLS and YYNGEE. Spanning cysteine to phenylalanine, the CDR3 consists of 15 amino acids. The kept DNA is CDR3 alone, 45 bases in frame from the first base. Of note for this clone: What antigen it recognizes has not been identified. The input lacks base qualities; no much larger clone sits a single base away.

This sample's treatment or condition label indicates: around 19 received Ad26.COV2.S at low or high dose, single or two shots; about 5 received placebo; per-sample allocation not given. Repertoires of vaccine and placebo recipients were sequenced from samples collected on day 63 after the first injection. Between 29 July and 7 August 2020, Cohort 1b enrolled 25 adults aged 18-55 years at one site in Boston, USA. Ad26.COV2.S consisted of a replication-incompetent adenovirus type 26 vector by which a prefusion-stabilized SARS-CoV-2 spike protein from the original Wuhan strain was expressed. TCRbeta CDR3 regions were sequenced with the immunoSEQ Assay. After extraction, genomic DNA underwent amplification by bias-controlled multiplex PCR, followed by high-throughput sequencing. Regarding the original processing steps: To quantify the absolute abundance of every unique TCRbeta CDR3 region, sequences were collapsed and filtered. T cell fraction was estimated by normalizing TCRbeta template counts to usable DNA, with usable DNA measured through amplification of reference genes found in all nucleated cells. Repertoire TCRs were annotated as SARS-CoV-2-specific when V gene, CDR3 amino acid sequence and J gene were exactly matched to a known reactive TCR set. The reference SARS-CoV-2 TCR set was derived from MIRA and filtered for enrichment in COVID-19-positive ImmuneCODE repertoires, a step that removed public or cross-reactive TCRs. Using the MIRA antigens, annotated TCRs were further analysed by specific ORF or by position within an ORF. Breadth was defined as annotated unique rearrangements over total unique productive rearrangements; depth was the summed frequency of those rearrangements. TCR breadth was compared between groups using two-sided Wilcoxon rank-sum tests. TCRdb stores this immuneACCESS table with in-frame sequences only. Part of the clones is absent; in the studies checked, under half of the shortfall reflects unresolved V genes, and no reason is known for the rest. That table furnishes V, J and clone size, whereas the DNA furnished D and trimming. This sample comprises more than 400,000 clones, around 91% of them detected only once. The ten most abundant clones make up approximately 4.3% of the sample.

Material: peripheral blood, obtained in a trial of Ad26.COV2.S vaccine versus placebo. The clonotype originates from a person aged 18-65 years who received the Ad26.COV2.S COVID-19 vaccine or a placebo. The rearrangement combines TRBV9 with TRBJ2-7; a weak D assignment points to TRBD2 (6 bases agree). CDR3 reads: CASSPHSGPSYEQYF. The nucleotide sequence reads TGTGCCAGCAGCCCCCATAGCGGACCCTCCTACGAGCAGTACTTC. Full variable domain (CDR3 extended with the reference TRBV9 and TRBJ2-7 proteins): DSGVTQTPKHLITATGQRVTLRCSPRSGDLSVYWYQQSLDQGLQFLIQYYNGEERAKGNILERFSAQQFPDLHSELNLSSLELGDSALYFCASSPHSGPSYEQYFGPGTRLTVT.